The present entry profiles one T cell receptor beta chain with its context. Assay used: immunoSEQ multiplex PCR; TCRdb lists only in-frame clones, some missing. In the table there are 130,000 or so clones, 94% of which are singletons. The sample belongs to a study of control samples from healthy donors and cancer patients. The CDR3 has 16 amino acids. V lost 5 bases and J 8 bases, leaving 21 bases between the germline ends. Germline V gene data show CDR1 as MNHEY and CDR2 as SVGEGT. The chain is built from TRBV6-2 or TRBV6-3 and TRBJ2-2; D could derive from TRBD1 or TRBD2 (5 bases each). Sequenced: blood. This TCR was sampled from a man in his forties in good health. CDR3 sequence reads: CASSIGTLGGLGELFF. The CDR3, as DNA: TGTGCCAGCAGTATCGGGACCCTAGGTGGACTGGGGGAGCTGTTTTTT.